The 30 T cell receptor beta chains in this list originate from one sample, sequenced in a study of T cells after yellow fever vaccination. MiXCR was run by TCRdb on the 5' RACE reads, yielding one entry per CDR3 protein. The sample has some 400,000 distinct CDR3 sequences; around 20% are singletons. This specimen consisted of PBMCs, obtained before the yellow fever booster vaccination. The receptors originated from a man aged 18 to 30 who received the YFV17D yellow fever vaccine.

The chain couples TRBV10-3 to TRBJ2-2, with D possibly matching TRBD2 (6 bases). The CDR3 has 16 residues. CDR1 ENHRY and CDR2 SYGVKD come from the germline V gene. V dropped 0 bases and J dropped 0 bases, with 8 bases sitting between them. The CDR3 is CAISESRTTNTGELFF. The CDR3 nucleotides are TGTGCCATCAGTGAGTCGCGGACTACGAACACCGGGGAGCTGTTTTTT.

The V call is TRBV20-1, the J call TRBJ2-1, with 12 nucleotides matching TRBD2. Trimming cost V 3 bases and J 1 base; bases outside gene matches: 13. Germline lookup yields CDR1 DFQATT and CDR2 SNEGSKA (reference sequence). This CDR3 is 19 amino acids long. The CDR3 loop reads CSARDPSGGAVWSYNEQFF. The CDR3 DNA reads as TGCAGTGCTAGGGACCCTAGCGGGGGGGCCGTATGGTCCTACAATGAGCAGTTCTTC.

The DNA for the CDR3 is TGTGCCAGCAGCCTAGGGGGAATGGAAGCTTTCTTT. It yields the protein CASSLGGMEAFF. This rearrangement joins TRBV12-3 or TRBV12-4 to TRBJ1-1, with D perhaps TRBD1 (6 bases). This CDR3 has 12 residues. The V gene lost 6 bases and the J gene lost 8 bases, with 13 bases spanning the gap.

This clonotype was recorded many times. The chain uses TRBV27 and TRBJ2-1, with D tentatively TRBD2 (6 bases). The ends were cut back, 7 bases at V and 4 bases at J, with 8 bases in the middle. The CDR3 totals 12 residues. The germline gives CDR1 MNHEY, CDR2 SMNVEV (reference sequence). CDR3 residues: CASTGGYNEQFF. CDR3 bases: TGTGCCAGCACCGGGGGATACAATGAGCAGTTCTTC.

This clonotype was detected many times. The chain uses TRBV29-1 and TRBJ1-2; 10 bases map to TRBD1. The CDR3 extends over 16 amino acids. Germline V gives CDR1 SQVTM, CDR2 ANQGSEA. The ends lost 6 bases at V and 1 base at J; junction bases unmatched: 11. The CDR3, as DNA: TGCAGCGTCCGAGGGGAGCGGGACAGGGGTAACTATGGCTACACCTTC. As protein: CSVRGERDRGNYGYTF.

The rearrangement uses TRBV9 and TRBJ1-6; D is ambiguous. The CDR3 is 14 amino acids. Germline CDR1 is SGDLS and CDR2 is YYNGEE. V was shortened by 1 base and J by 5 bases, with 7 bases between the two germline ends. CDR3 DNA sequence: TGTGCCAGCAGCGTATACGGTAATAATTCACCCCTCCACTTT. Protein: CASSVYGNNSPLHF.

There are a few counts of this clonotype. The CDR3 region has the DNA TGTGCCACCAGTGGCAAATCTTGGTTGAACACCGGGGAGCTGTTTTTT. It is translated as CATSGKSWLNTGELFF. V gene TRBV24-1 combines with J gene TRBJ2-2; D not certain. V gave up 5 bases and J gave up 1 base, with 13 bases separating them. The CDR3 is 16 amino acids. Germline V gene sequence: CDR1 KGHDR, CDR2 SFDVKD.

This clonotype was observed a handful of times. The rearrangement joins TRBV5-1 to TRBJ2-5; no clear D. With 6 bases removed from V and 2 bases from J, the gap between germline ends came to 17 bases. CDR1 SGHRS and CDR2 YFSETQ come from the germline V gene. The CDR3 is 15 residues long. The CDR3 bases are TGCGCCAGCAACCCGCGAGTGGGTCAGCAAGAGACCCAGTACTTC. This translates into CASNPRVGQQETQYF.

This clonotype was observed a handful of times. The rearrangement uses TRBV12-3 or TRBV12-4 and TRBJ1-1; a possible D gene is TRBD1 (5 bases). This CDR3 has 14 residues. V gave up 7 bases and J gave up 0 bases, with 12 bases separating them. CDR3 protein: CASNSGLLNTEAFF. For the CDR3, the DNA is TGTGCCAGCAATTCGGGGCTATTGAACACTGAAGCTTTCTTT.

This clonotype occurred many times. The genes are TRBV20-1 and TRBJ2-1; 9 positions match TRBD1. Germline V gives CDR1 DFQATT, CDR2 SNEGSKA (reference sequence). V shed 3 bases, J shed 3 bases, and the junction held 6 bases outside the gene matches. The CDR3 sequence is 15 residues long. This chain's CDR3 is CSASGGQGIYNEQFF. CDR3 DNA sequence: TGCAGTGCTAGTGGGGGACAGGGTATCTACAATGAGCAGTTCTTC.

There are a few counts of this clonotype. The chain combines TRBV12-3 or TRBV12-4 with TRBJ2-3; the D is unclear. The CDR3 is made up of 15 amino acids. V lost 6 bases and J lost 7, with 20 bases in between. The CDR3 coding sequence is TGTGCCAGCAGGACCTTAAGCCGGGCTGATAATACGCAGTATTTT. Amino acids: CASRTLSRADNTQYF.

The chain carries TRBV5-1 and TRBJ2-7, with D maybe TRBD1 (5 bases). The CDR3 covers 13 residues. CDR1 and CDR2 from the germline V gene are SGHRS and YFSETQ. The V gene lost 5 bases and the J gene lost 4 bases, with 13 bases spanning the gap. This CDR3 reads CASSTTDVYEQYF. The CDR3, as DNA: TGCGCCAGCAGTACGACAGACGTATACGAGCAGTACTTC. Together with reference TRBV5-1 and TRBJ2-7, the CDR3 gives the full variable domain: KAGVTQTPRYLIKTRGQQVTLSCSPISGHRSVSWYQQTPGQGLQFLFEYFSETQRNKGNFPGRFSGRQFSNSRSEMNVSTLELGDSALYLCASSTTDVYEQYFGPGTRLTVT.

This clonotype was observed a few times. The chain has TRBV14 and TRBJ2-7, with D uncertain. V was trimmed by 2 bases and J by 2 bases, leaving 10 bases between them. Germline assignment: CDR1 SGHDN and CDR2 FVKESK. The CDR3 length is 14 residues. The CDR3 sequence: CASSQREAAYEQYV. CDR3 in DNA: TGTGCCAGCAGCCAAAGAGAAGCCGCCTACGAGCAGTACGTC.

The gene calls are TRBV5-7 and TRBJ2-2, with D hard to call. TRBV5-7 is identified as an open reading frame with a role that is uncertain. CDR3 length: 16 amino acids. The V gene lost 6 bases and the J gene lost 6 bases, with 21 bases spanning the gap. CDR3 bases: TGTGCCAGCACCCCTGAAGGGCGGATTGCTTCCGGGGAGCTGTTTTTT. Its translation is CASTPEGRIASGELFF.

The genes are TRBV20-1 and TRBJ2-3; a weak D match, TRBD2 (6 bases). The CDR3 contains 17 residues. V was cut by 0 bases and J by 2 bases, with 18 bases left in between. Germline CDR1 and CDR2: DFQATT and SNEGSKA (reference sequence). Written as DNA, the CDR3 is TGCAGTGCTAGAGATCCCCTCGGGCGGGGAACCACAGATACGCAGTATTTT. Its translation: CSARDPLGRGTTDTQYF.

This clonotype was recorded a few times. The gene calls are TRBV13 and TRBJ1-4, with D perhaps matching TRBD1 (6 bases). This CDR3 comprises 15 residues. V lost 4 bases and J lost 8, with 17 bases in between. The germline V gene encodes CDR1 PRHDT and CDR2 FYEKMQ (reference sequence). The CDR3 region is CASSWALGAGEKLFF. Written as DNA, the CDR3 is TGTGCCAGCAGCTGGGCGTTGGGGGCCGGGGAAAAACTGTTTTTT.

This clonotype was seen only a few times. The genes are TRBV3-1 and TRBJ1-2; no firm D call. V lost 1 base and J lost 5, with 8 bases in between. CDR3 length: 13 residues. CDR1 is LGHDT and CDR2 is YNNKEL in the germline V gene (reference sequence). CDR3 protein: CASSQGVAYGYTF. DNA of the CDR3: TGTGCCAGCAGCCAAGGGGTAGCATATGGCTACACCTTC.

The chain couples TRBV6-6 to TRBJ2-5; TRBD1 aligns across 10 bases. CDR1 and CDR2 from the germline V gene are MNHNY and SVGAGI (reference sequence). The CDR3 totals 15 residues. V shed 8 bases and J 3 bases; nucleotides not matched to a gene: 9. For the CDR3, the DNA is TGTGCCAGCGTACTCCAGACAGGGGGCAAAGAGACCCAGTACTTC. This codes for CASVLQTGGKETQYF.

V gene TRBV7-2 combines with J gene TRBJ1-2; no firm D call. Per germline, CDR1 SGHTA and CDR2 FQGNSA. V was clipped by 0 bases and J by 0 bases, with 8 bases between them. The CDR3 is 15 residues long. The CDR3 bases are TGTGCCAGCAGCTTAGCTATCCAATCTAACTATGGCTACACCTTC. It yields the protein CASSLAIQSNYGYTF. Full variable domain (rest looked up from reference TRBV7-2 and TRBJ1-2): GAGVSQSPSNKVTEKGKDVELRCDPISGHTALYWYRQSLGQGLEFLIYFQGNSAPDKSGLPSDRFSAERTGGSVSTLTIQRTQQEDSAVYLCASSLAIQSNYGYTFGSGTRLTVV.

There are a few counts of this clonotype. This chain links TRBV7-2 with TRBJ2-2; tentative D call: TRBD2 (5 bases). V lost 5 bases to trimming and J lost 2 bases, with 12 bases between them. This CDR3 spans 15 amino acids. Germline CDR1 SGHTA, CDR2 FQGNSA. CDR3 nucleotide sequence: TGTGCCAGCAGCCCCCAGGAGGTCAACACCGGGGAGCTGTTTTTT. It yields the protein CASSPQEVNTGELFF. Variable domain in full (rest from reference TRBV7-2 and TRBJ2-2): GAGVSQSPSNKVTEKGKDVELRCDPISGHTALYWYRQSLGQGLEFLIYFQGNSAPDKSGLPSDRFSAERTGGSVSTLTIQRTQQEDSAVYLCASSPQEVNTGELFFGEGSRLTVL.

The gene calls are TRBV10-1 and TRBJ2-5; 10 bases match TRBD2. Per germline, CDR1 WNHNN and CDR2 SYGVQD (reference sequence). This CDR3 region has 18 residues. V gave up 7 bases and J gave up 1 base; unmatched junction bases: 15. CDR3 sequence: CASTPPRTSGSTQETQYF. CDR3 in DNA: TGCGCCAGCACCCCCCCCCGGACTAGCGGTTCGACCCAAGAGACCCAGTACTTC.

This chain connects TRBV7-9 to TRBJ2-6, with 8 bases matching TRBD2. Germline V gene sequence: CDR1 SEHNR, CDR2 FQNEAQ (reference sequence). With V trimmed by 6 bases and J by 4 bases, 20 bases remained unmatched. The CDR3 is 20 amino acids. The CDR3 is CASRAARSGTRAPGANVLTF. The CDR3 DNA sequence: TGTGCCAGCAGGGCCGCGCGGTCTGGGACTAGGGCCCCCGGGGCCAACGTCCTGACTTTC.

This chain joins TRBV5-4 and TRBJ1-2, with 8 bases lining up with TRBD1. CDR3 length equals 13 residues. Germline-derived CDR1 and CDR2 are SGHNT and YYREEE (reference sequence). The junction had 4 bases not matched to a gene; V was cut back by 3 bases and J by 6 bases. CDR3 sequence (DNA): TGTGCCAGCAGCTCGACAGGGGTGAATGGCTACACCTTC. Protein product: CASSSTGVNGYTF.

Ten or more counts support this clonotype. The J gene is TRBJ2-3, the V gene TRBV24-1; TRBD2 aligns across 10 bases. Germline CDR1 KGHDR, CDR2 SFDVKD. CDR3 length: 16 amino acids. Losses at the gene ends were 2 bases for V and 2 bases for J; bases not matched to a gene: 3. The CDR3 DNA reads TGTGCCACCAGTGATTCCGGGACTAGCGACACAGATACGCAGTATTTT. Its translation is CATSDSGTSDTDTQYF.

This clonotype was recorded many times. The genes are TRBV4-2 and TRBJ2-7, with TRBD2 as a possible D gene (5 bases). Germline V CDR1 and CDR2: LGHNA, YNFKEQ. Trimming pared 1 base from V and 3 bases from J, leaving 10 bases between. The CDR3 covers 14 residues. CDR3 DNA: TGTGCCAGCAGCCAAGTCGCGGGTAACTACGAGCAGTACTTC. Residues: CASSQVAGNYEQYF.

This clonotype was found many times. The CDR3 DNA follows: TGCGCCAGCAGCCGACCCGGGACAGGCCTCCGGGAGACCCAGTACTTC. Its translation: CASSRPGTGLRETQYF. The chain carries TRBV4-1 and TRBJ2-5, with 8 bases matching TRBD1. This CDR3 has 16 residues. From germline, CDR1 is MGHRA and CDR2 YSYEKL. After removal of 4 bases from V and 5 bases from J, the junction contained 12 bases not matched to a gene.

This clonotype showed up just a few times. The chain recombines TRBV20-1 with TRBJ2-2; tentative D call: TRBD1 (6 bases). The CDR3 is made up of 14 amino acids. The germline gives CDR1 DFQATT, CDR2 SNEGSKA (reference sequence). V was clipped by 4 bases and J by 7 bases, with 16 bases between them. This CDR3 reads CSANPQGKDGELFF. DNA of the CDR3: TGCAGTGCTAACCCCCAGGGGAAGGACGGGGAGCTGTTTTTT.

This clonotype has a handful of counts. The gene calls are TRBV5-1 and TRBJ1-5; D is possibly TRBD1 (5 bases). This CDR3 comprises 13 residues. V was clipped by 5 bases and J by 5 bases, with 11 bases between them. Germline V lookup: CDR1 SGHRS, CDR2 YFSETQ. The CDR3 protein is CASRRGIDQPQHF. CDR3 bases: TGCGCCAGCAGACGGGGGATCGATCAGCCCCAGCATTTT.

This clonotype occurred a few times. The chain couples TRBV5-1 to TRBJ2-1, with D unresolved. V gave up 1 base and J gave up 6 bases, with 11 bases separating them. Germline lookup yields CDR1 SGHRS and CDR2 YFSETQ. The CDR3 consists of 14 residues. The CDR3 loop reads CASSLPGPLNEQFF. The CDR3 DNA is TGCGCCAGCAGCTTGCCCGGGCCTCTCAATGAGCAGTTCTTC.

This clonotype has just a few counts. The CDR3 reads CSASSGVDTEAFF. The CDR3 nucleotides read TGCAGTGCTAGTAGCGGGGTTGACACTGAAGCTTTCTTT. The chain is built from TRBV20-1 and TRBJ1-1; no reliable D call. The CDR3 spans 13 residues. CDR1 is DFQATT and CDR2 is SNEGSKA in the germline V gene (reference sequence). V dropped 3 bases and J dropped 3 bases, with 11 bases sitting between them.